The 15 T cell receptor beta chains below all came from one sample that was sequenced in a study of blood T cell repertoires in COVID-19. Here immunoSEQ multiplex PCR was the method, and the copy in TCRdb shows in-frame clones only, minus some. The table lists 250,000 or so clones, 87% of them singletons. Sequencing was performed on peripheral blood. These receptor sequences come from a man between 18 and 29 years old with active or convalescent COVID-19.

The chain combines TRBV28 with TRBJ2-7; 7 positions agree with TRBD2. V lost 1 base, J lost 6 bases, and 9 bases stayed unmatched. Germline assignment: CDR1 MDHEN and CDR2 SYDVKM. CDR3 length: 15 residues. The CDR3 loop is CASSLLRGRASEQYF. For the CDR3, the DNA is TGTGCCAGCAGTTTATTGCGTGGGAGGGCCTCCGAGCAGTACTTC. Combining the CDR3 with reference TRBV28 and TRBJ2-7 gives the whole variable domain DVKVTQSSRYLVKRTGEKVFLECVQDMDHENMFWYRQDPGLGLRLIYFSYDVKMKEKGDIPEGYSVSREKKERFSLILESASTNQTSMYLCASSLLRGRASEQYFGPGTRLTVT.

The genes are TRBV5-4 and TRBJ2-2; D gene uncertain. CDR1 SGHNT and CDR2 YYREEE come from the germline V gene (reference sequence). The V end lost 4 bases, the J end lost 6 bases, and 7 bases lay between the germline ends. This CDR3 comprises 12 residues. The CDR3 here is CASSPDSGELFF. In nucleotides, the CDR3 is TGTGCCAGCAGCCCAGATTCCGGGGAGCTGTTTTTT.

CDR3 in DNA: TGTGCCAGCAGCCAAAGTCAGGGGGAAGAGACCCAGTACTTC. Amino acids: CASSQSQGEETQYF. The chain has TRBV4-2 and TRBJ2-5, with TRBD1 matching over 7 bases. The CDR3 covers 14 residues. Unmatched junction bases numbered 3, after V lost 2 bases and J lost 3 bases. CDR1 and CDR2 (germline): LGHNA, YNFKEQ.

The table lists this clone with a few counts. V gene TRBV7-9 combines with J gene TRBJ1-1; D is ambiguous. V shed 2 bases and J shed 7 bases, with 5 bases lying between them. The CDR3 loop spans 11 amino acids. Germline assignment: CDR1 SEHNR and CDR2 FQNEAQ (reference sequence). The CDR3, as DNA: TGTGCCAGCAGCTTACGGAGTGAAGCTTTCTTT. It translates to CASSLRSEAFF.

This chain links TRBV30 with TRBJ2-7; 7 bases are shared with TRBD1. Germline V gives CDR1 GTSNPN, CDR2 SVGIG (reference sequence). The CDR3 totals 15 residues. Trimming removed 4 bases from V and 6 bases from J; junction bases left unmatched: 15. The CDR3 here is CAWNKQGKGSFEQYF. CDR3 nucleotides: TGTGCCTGGAACAAACAGGGGAAGGGCTCATTCGAGCAGTACTTC.

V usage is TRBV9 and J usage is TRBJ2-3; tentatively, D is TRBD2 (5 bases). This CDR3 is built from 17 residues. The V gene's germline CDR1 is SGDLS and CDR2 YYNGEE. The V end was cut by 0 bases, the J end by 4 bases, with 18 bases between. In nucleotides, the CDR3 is TGTGCCAGCAGCGTAGAGGTAGCGCCATATGAGGCAGATACGCAGTATTTT. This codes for CASSVEVAPYEADTQYF.

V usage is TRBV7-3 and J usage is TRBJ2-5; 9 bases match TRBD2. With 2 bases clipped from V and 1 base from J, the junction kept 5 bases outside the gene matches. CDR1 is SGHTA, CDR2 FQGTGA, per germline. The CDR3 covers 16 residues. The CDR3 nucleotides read TGTGCCAGCAGCTTAGCGGCGGGAGGGCCCCAAGAGACCCAGTACTTC. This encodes CASSLAAGGPQETQYF.

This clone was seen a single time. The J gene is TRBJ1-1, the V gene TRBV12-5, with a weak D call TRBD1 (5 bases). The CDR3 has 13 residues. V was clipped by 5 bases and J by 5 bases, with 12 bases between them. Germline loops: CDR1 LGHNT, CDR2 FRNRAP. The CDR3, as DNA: TGTGCTAGTGGTCCTTCCGGGGGGACTGAAGCTTTCTTT. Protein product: CASGPSGGTEAFF.

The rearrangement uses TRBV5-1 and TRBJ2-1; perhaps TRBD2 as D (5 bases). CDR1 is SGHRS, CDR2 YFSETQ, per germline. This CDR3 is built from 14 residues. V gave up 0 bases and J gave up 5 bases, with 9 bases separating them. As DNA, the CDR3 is TGCGCCAGCAGCTTGGAGGACGGGGACAATGAGCAGTTCTTC. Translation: CASSLEDGDNEQFF.

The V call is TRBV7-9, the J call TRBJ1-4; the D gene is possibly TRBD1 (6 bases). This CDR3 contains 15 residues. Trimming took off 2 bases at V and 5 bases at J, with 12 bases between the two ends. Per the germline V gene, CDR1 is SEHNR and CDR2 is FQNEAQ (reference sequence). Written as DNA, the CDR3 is TGTGCCAGCAGCTTAACGAGGACAGAGAATGAAAAACTGTTTTTT. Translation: CASSLTRTENEKLFF.

CDR3 DNA: TGCGCCAGCAGCGCCCGGGACAGGGGGCATGGCTACACCTTC. This sequence encodes CASSARDRGHGYTF. The chain employs TRBV4-3 and TRBJ1-2, with 12 bases lining up with TRBD1. This CDR3 has 14 amino acids. Germline CDR1 and CDR2: LGHNA and YSLEER. The J segment lost 6 bases and the V segment lost 5 bases, leaving 4 bases of the junction unmatched.

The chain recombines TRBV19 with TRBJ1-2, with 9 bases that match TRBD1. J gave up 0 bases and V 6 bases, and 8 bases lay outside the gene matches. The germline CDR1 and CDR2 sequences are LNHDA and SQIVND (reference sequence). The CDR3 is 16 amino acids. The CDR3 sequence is CASRYRDRATNYGYTF. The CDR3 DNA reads TGTGCCAGTAGATACCGGGACAGGGCTACTAACTATGGCTACACCTTC.

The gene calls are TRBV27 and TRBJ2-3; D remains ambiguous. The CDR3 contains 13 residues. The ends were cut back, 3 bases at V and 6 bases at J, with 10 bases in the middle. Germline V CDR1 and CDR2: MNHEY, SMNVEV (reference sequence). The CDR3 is CASSFPYADTQYF. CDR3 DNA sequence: TGTGCCAGCAGTTTCCCATATGCGGATACGCAGTATTTT.

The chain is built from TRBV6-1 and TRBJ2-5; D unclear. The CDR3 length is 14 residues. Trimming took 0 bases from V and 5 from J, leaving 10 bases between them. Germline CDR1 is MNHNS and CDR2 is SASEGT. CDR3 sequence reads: CASSEAARGETQYF. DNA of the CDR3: TGTGCCAGCAGTGAAGCGGCCCGCGGTGAGACCCAGTACTTC.

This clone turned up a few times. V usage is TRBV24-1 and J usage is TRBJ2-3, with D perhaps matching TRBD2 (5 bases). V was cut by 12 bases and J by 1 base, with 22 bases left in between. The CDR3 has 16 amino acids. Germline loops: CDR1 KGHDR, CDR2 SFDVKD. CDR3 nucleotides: TGTGCCTCGCAAGGAGGCCCTGGCCACGGCACAGATACGCAGTATTTT. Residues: CASQGGPGHGTDTQYF.